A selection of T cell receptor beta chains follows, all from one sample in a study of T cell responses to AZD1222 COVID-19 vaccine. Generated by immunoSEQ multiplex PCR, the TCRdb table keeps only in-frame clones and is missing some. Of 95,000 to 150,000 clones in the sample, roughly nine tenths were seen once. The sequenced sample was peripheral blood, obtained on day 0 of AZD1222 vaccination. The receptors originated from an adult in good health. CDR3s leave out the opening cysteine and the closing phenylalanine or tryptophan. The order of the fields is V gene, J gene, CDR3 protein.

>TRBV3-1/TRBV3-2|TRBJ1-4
ASSPPAGGNEKLF
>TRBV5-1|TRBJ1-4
ASSLGQHNEKLF
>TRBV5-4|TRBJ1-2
ASSLGGLNYGYT
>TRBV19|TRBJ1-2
ASSLGTPLYGYT
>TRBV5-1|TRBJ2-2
ASSYEGHTGELF
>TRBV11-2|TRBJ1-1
ASSVTGGGGTEAF
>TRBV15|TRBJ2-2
ATSREPLGRGNTGELF
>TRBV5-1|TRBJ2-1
ASSLQAGMGNEQF
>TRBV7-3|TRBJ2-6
ASSPSSGANVLT
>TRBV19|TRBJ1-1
ASSMGGRDREAF
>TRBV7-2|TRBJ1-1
ASSSGRRTEAF
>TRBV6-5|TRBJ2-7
ASSPGTAHGEQY
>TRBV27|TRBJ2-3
ASSPLGLAGPTDTQY
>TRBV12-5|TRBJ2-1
ASGLFLYPSGGPNEQF
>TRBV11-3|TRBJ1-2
ASSFTPGRMSINYGYT
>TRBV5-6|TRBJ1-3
ASSSGQFSSGNTIY
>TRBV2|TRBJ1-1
ASITDRNTEAF
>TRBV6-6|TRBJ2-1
ASSYSITGGGNEQF
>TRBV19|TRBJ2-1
ASSTGQAPYNEQF
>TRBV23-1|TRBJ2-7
ASTRAGGNYEQY
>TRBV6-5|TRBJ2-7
ASSGTGTRYEQY
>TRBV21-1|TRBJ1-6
ASRMGQPGSPLH
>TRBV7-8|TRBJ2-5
ASSLGHSAETQY
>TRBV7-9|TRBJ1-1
ASSFGQVGTEAF
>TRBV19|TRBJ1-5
ASRSDKYQPQH
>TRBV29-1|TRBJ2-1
SVEATGTYNEQF
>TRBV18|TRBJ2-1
ASSPPRQGTVDEQF
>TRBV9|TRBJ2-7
ASSEGLAGARRTYEQY
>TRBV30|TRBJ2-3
AWRLAGGRHPDTQY
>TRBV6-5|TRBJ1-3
ASSRGTDHTIY